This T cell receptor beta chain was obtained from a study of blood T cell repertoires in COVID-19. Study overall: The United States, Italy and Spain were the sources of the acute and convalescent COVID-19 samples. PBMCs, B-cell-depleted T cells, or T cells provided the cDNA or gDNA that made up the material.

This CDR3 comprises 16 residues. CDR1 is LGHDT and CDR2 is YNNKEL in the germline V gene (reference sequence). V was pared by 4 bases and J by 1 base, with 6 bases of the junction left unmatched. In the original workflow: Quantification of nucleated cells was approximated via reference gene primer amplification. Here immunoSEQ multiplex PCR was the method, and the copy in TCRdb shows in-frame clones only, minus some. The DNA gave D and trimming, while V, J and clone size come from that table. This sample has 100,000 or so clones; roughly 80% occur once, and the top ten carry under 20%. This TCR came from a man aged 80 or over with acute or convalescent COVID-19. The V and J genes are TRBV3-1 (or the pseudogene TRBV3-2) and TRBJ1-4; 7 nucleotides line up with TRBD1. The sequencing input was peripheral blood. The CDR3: CASSPPGQETNEKLFF. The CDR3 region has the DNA TGTGCCAGCAGCCCCCCAGGACAGGAAACTAATGAAAAACTGTTTTTT.